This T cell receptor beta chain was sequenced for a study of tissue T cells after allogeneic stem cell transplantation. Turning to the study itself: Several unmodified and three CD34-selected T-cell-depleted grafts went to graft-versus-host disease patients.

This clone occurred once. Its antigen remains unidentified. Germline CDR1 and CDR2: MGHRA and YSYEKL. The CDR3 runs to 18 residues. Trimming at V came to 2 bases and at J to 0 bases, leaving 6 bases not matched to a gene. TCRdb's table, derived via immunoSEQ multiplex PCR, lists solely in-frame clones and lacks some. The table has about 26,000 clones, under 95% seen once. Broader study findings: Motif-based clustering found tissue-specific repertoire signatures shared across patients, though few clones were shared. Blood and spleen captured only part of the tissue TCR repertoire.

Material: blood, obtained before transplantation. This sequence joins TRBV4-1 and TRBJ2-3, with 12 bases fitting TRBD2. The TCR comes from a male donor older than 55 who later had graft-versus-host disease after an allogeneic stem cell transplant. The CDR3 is CASSQLPTSGGSTDTQYF. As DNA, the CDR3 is TGCGCCAGCAGCCAACTCCCGACTAGCGGGGGTAGCACAGATACGCAGTATTTT.